Listed here are 32 T cell receptor beta chains from one sample, sequenced in a study of CD8 T cells in ankylosing spondylitis. General observations from the study: The study identified a TCR beta motif of fewer than 10 highly homologous variants that appeared characteristic of ankylosing spondylitis blood.

Their antigens are not known. TCRdb re-called the 5' RACE reads with MiXCR, one entry per CDR3 protein. The sample yields about 420,000 distinct CDR3 sequences, 20% to 25% seen once. The sequencing sample was made of blood, either unsorted or a sorted T cell fraction (not recorded which). The receptors originated from a male donor with ankylosing spondylitis.

This clonotype has only a few counts. The rearrangement uses TRBV5-1 and TRBJ1-1, with a tentative D call TRBD1 (6 bases). V shed 0 bases and J shed 5 bases, with 11 bases lying between them. The CDR3 totals 14 residues. Germline V CDR1 and CDR2: SGHRS, YFSETQ. CDR3 sequence (DNA): TGCGCCAGCAGCTTGGTGTTGGACAGAACTGAAGCTTTCTTT. Amino acids: CASSLVLDRTEAFF. Variable domain in full (rest from reference TRBV5-1 and TRBJ1-1): KAGVTQTPRYLIKTRGQQVTLSCSPISGHRSVSWYQQTPGQGLQFLFEYFSETQRNKGNFPGRFSGRQFSNSRSEMNVSTLELGDSALYLCASSLVLDRTEAFFGQGTRLTVV.

This clonotype has only a few counts. This chain joins TRBV9 and TRBJ2-1, with 7 bases lining up with TRBD2. This CDR3 region has 16 residues. The V gene's germline CDR1 is SGDLS and CDR2 YYNGEE. V was clipped by 4 bases and J by 5 bases; unmatched bases: 12. The CDR3 nucleotides read TGTGCCAGCAGCCCGGCCCCGACTAGCACCAACAATGAGCAGTTCTTC. It encodes CASSPAPTSTNNEQFF.

The chain combines TRBV7-9 with TRBJ1-2; D possibly corresponds to TRBD1 (6 bases). The germline V gene encodes CDR1 SEHNR and CDR2 FQNEAQ (reference sequence). The V end lost 5 bases, the J end lost 7 bases, and 17 bases lay between the germline ends. This CDR3 has 14 amino acids. The CDR3 region has the DNA TGTGCCAGCAGCGCCTTGACAGGCGTGTTTGGCTACACCTTC. The encoded protein is CASSALTGVFGYTF. Supplemented by reference TRBV7-9 and TRBJ1-2, the full variable domain reads DTGVSQNPRHKITKRGQNVTFRCDPISEHNRLYWYRQTLGQGPEFLTYFQNEAQLEKSRLLSDRFSAERPKGSFSTLEIQRTEQGDSAMYLCASSALTGVFGYTFGSGTRLTVV.

This clonotype was seen more than once but under ten times. This chain links TRBV12-3 or TRBV12-4 with TRBJ2-3, with a possible D match to TRBD1 (6 bases). Trimming removed 6 bases from V and 0 bases from J, with 22 bases in between. The CDR3 sequence is 18 residues long. In DNA form, the CDR3 reads TGTGCCAGCAGCCTTAGGGGGAGTCGGATGAGTAGCACAGATACGCAGTATTTT. Translated: CASSLRGSRMSSTDTQYF.

This clonotype was detected a few times. The gene calls are TRBV2 and TRBJ1-5, with 7 bases fitting TRBD1. The junction had 3 bases not matched to a gene; V was cut back by 3 bases and J by 4 bases. CDR1 and CDR2 from the germline V gene are SNHLY and FYNNEI. The CDR3 contains 14 residues. The CDR3 sequence: CASSERDRNQPQHF. For the CDR3, the DNA is TGTGCCAGCAGTGAGCGGGACAGAAATCAGCCCCAGCATTTT. Full variable domain (missing parts from reference TRBV2 and TRBJ1-5): EPEVTQTPSHQVTQMGQEVILRCVPISNHLYFYWYRQILGQKVEFLVSFYNNEISEKSEIFDDQFSVERPDGSNFTLKIRSTKLEDSAMYFCASSERDRNQPQHFGDGTRLSIL.

The chain joins TRBV12-3 or TRBV12-4 to TRBJ2-3; D is unresolved. The CDR3 spans 15 residues. The germline V and J ends were trimmed by 0 bases and 1 base, with 8 bases remaining between them. The CDR3 spells CASSLADPRTDTQYF. The CDR3 nucleotides are TGTGCCAGCAGTTTAGCAGACCCGCGCACAGATACGCAGTATTTT.

This sequence joins TRBV5-5 and TRBJ2-5; D is undetermined. V was pared by 3 bases and J by 4 bases, with 7 bases between. CDR3 length: 12 amino acids. Germline CDR1 is SGHKS and CDR2 is YYEKEE (reference sequence). The CDR3 is CASSWTAETQYF. In DNA form, the CDR3 reads TGTGCCAGCAGCTGGACGGCAGAGACCCAGTACTTC.

The chain carries TRBV5-1 and TRBJ2-3; 8 bases map to TRBD2. V lost 2 bases and J lost 1; bases outside the gene matches: 3. Germline CDR1 reads SGHRS; CDR2 reads YFSETQ. This CDR3 is built from 15 residues. Here the CDR3 DNA reads TGCGCCAGCAGCTTCAACGGGAGGGGCACAGATACGCAGTATTTT. This gives the protein CASSFNGRGTDTQYF.

The V gene is TRBV7-3, the J gene TRBJ1-6; D call uncertain. From germline, CDR1 is SGHTA and CDR2 FQGTGA. Between the trimmed V and J ends, which lost 1 base and 7 bases, there was a span of 8 bases. The CDR3 is 14 amino acids. The CDR3 sequence is CASSLNLGNSPLHF. DNA for the CDR3: TGTGCCAGCAGCTTAAATTTGGGGAATTCACCCCTCCACTTT.

This chain connects TRBV23-1 to TRBJ2-1; 9 bases are shared with TRBD2. TRBV23-1 is designated an ORF whose function remains uncertain. J gave up 5 bases and V 9 bases, and 17 bases lay outside the gene matches. CDR3 size: 17 residues. This CDR3 reads CARPPSLAGAGDNEQFF. DNA for the CDR3: TGCGCCAGACCCCCATCCTTAGCGGGAGCTGGGGACAATGAGCAGTTCTTC.

The V gene is TRBV20-1, the J gene TRBJ1-4; D possibly corresponds to TRBD1 (5 bases). This CDR3 is 13 amino acids long. In germline, CDR1 is DFQATT, CDR2 SNEGSKA (reference sequence). V was cut by 6 bases and J by 5 bases, with 13 bases left in between. The CDR3 spells CSAADSLNEKLFF. In DNA form, the CDR3 reads TGCAGTGCGGCCGACAGCCTCAATGAAAAACTGTTTTTT.

This clonotype has only a few counts. The gene calls are TRBV27 and TRBJ2-7, with a possible D match to TRBD1 (5 bases). Per germline, CDR1 MNHEY and CDR2 SMNVEV (reference sequence). The V and J ends lost 3 bases and 3 bases respectively, with 12 bases between them. The CDR3 sequence is 14 residues long. CDR3 sequence reads: CASSFSRARYEQYF. The CDR3, as DNA: TGTGCCAGCAGTTTCAGCAGGGCTCGCTACGAGCAGTACTTC.

This clonotype came up a few times. V and J are TRBV5-6 and TRBJ2-1; 10 bases align to TRBD1. The CDR3 has 14 residues. The junction had 3 bases not matched to a gene; V was cut back by 5 bases and J by 4 bases. The germline V gene has CDR1 SGHDT and CDR2 YYEEEE. The CDR3 loop reads CASRRTGGYNEQFF. Written as DNA, the CDR3 is TGTGCCAGCAGAAGGACAGGGGGTTACAATGAGCAGTTCTTC.

This clonotype occurred a few times. V and J are TRBV4-3 and TRBJ1-2; TRBD1 matches 7 bases. Germline V gives CDR1 LGHNA, CDR2 YSLEER. The CDR3 has 14 amino acids. V dropped 5 bases and J dropped 4; count of bases not matched to a gene: 7. The CDR3 protein is CASSSTGTAYGYTF. CDR3 nucleotides: TGCGCCAGCAGCTCTACCGGGACAGCCTATGGCTACACCTTC.

The chain uses TRBV29-1 and TRBJ2-2; 8 bases line up with TRBD2. J lost 5 bases, V lost 5 bases, and 10 bases had no gene match. Germline loops: CDR1 SQVTM, CDR2 ANQGSEA. This CDR3 contains 15 residues. The CDR3 DNA reads as TGCAGCGTTAGTAAAAGCGGGAGCGTTACCGGGGAGCTGTTTTTT. Its translation is CSVSKSGSVTGELFF.

V is TRBV24-1 and J is TRBJ2-3; 9 bases agree with TRBD2. The CDR3 spans 16 residues. The V gene end was trimmed by 4 bases and the J gene end by 1 base; junction bases not matched to a gene: 5. The germline CDR1 and CDR2 sequences are KGHDR and SFDVKD. The CDR3 is CATSDPVAGGTDTQYF. CDR3 in DNA: TGTGCCACCAGTGACCCGGTAGCGGGGGGCACAGATACGCAGTATTTT.

The table lists this clonotype with a few counts. This chain links TRBV5-1 with TRBJ2-3; 11 bases map to TRBD2. This CDR3 has 15 residues. The junction had 4 bases not matched to a gene; V was cut back by 1 base and J by 6 bases. Per the germline V gene, CDR1 is SGHRS and CDR2 is YFSETQ. Written as DNA, the CDR3 is TGCGCCAGCAGCTTGACTAGCGGGAGTATGGATACGCAGTATTTT. This sequence encodes CASSLTSGSMDTQYF.

This chain uses TRBV18 with TRBJ2-3; TRBD1 matches at 9 bases. V lost 6 bases and J lost 2; bases outside the gene matches: 9. The CDR3 runs 16 residues. Germline CDR1 and CDR2: KGHSH and LQKENI. The DNA of the CDR3 is TGTGCCAGCTCGTCGGGACAGGGAGGGTTCACAGATACGCAGTATTTT. Translation gives CASSSGQGGFTDTQYF.

Only a few counts were recorded for this clonotype. This chain connects TRBV24-1 to TRBJ2-5; maybe TRBD1 (6 bases). This CDR3 is 14 amino acids long. CDR1 is KGHDR, CDR2 SFDVKD, per germline. V was shortened by 4 bases and J by 5 bases, with 13 bases between the two germline ends. CDR3 bases: TGTGCCACCAGTGAACAGGGTGTCCGGGAGACCCAGTACTTC. Translated, it gives CATSEQGVRETQYF.

The CDR3 DNA reads as TGTGCCAGCAGGGGGGATCGACAGATGAGGGAAGCTTTCTTT. Encoded protein: CASRGDRQMREAFF. The V and J genes are TRBV6-2 or TRBV6-3 and TRBJ1-1, with D maybe TRBD1 (5 bases). The V and J ends lost 6 bases and 8 bases respectively, with 19 bases between them. The CDR3 runs to 14 residues. Germline V lookup: CDR1 MNHEY, CDR2 SVGEGT.

A remark on this clonotype: Relative to the germline gene, one junction end is altered; a read error may explain this. The CDR3 protein is CASAQTGGTYAQYF. Here the CDR3 DNA reads TGTGCCAGCGCCCAGACGGGAGGGACCTACGCGCAGTACTTC. The gene calls are TRBV6-2 or TRBV6-3 and TRBJ2-7; 8 bases align to TRBD2. Germline V gene sequence: CDR1 MNHEY, CDR2 SVGEGT. The CDR3 runs to 14 residues.

This clonotype appeared a few times. This sequence joins TRBV20-1 and TRBJ2-1, with 15 bases identical to TRBD2. Germline trimming cut 3 bases from V and 6 bases from J; bases unmatched to any gene: 3. The CDR3 loop spans 15 amino acids. Germline assignment: CDR1 DFQATT and CDR2 SNEGSKA (reference sequence). CDR3 amino acids: CSASPGLAGGNEQFF. As DNA, the CDR3 is TGCAGTGCTAGTCCGGGACTAGCGGGAGGCAATGAGCAGTTCTTC.

This sequence joins TRBV12-3 or TRBV12-4 and TRBJ1-5, with TRBD1 matching 9 bases. The ends lost 6 bases at V and 15 bases at J; junction bases unmatched: 15. The CDR3 runs 14 residues. CDR3 protein: CASSQPWGQGPSHF. The CDR3, as DNA: TGTGCCAGCAGCCAACCCTGGGGACAGGGCCCATCGCATTTT.

This clonotype appeared a few times. The CDR3 spells CASSIRVWEPNTEAFF. The CDR3 DNA is TGTGCCAGTAGTATACGGGTCTGGGAACCGAACACTGAAGCTTTCTTT. The V call is TRBV19, the J call TRBJ1-1; D remains ambiguous. V was shortened by 2 bases and J by 1 base, with 14 bases between the two germline ends. Looked up from germline, CDR1 is LNHDA and CDR2 is SQIVND (reference sequence). The CDR3 sequence is 16 residues long.

The chain is built from TRBV20-1 and TRBJ1-4; D is undetermined. V lost 4 bases, J lost 6 bases, and 18 bases lay in between. Germline CDR1 is DFQATT and CDR2 is SNEGSKA (reference sequence). This CDR3 has 15 residues. The CDR3 is CSATRPRGNDEKLFF. The CDR3 DNA reads as TGCAGTGCTACACGGCCGCGGGGAAATGATGAAAAACTGTTTTTT.

This chain links TRBV29-1 with TRBJ1-2; 9 nucleotides line up with TRBD1. CDR3 size: 13 residues. Per germline, CDR1 SQVTM and CDR2 ANQGSEA. V lost 4 bases to trimming and J lost 10 bases; unmatched junction nucleotides: 10. CDR3 bases: TGCAGCGTTGCCTCCGGGACAGGGTTCGACTACACCTTC. This codes for CSVASGTGFDYTF.

The rearrangement uses TRBV20-1 and TRBJ1-1; no firm D call. The CDR3 loop spans 14 amino acids. Germline values: CDR1 DFQATT, CDR2 SNEGSKA (reference sequence). Trimming stripped 6 bases from V and 0 bases from J, with 14 bases between. As DNA, the CDR3 is TGCAGTGCCCCACGGTCCGGGGTGAACACTGAAGCTTTCTTT. Its translation: CSAPRSGVNTEAFF.

The table lists this clonotype with many counts. The chain has TRBV12-3 or TRBV12-4 and TRBJ2-5; D not certain. The V end lost 6 bases, the J end lost 5 bases, and 10 bases lay between the germline ends. The CDR3 is 12 residues long. The CDR3 DNA reads TGTGCCAGCAGCCTTTTCGACGAGACCCAGTACTTC. It encodes CASSLFDETQYF.

The J gene is TRBJ2-1, the V gene TRBV7-2, with 11 bases that match TRBD2. The CDR3 contains 15 residues. The V segment lost 3 bases and the J segment 8 bases; nucleotides outside the gene matches: 6. The germline CDR1 and CDR2 sequences are SGHTA and FQGNSA. CDR3 amino acids: CASSFLIAGGDEQFF. CDR3 sequence (DNA): TGTGCCAGCAGCTTTTTAATAGCGGGAGGGGATGAGCAGTTCTTC.

This clonotype was seen a handful of times. V usage is TRBV5-6 and J usage is TRBJ2-3, with TRBD2 matching over 15 bases. In germline, CDR1 is SGHDT, CDR2 YYEEEE. The V gene end was trimmed by 3 bases and the J gene end by 0 bases; junction bases not matched to a gene: 11. The CDR3 runs to 20 residues. CDR3 nucleotides: TGTGCCAGCAGCTGGACTAGCGGGAGGGCCTCACTCACGAGCACAGATACGCAGTATTTT. Residues: CASSWTSGRASLTSTDTQYF.

The J gene is TRBJ2-1, the V gene TRBV10-3, with 10 nucleotides matching TRBD1. Germline CDR1 and CDR2: ENHRY and SYGVKD. Trimming at V came to 5 bases and at J to 6 bases, leaving 7 bases not matched to a gene. CDR3 length equals 15 residues. DNA for the CDR3: TGTGCCATCAGTCCCGGGACAGGGGATCCCAATGAGCAGTTCTTC. Protein: CAISPGTGDPNEQFF.

There are a few counts of this clonotype. CDR3 in amino acids: CASSVDPGPHNEQFF. In DNA, the CDR3 is TGTGCCAGCAGCGTAGACCCGGGGCCCCACAATGAGCAGTTCTTC. The chain is built from TRBV9 and TRBJ2-1, with D possibly being TRBD1 or TRBD2 (5 bases each). Germline lookup yields CDR1 SGDLS and CDR2 YYNGEE. V lost 0 bases, J lost 5 bases, and 12 bases lay in between. This CDR3 spans 15 amino acids.